A single sample gave rise to the 27 T cell receptor beta chains below, sequenced in a study of CD8 T cells in Susac syndrome. It was with random hexamers that roughly 0.5 to 1 ug RNA was reverse transcribed. TCRdb used MiXCR to reprocess the immunoSEQ multiplex PCR reads, holding one entry per CDR3 protein. The sample carries 130,000 or so distinct CDR3 sequences, roughly 80% recorded once. The sequenced sample consisted of CD8+ T cells from PBMCs. These receptors were collected from a human donor with multiple sclerosis.

The chain couples TRBV27 to TRBJ1-1; a weak D match, TRBD1 (6 bases). The CDR3 covers 13 residues. CDR1 is MNHEY and CDR2 is SMNVEV in the germline V gene (reference sequence). The V and J ends lost 6 bases and 3 bases respectively, with 11 bases between them. In nucleotides, the CDR3 is TGTGCCAGCAGCAGGGGCGGTGACACTGAAGCTTTCTTT. It codes for CASSRGGDTEAFF.

The chain carries TRBV5-1 and TRBJ2-1; either TRBD1 or TRBD2 may fit D (6 bases each). Germline loops: CDR1 SGHRS, CDR2 YFSETQ. Trimming removed 4 bases at V and 7 bases at J, with 9 bases between. The CDR3 loop spans 12 amino acids. The CDR3 here is CASSTGANEQFF. The CDR3 bases are TGCGCCAGCAGCACGGGGGCAAATGAGCAGTTCTTC. The full variable domain, rest sourced from reference TRBV5-1 and TRBJ2-1, is KAGVTQTPRYLIKTRGQQVTLSCSPISGHRSVSWYQQTPGQGLQFLFEYFSETQRNKGNFPGRFSGRQFSNSRSEMNVSTLELGDSALYLCASSTGANEQFFGPGTRLTVL.

This chain uses TRBV19 with TRBJ1-3; TRBD1 agrees at 7 bases. The CDR3 is made up of 16 amino acids. Germline values: CDR1 LNHDA, CDR2 SQIVND (reference sequence). V shed 6 bases, J shed 2 bases, and the junction held 10 bases outside the gene matches. The CDR3 is CASSTARGYAGNTIYF. CDR3 DNA sequence: TGTGCCAGTAGCACCGCCAGGGGGTATGCTGGAAACACCATATATTTT.

In this sample, this clonotype turned up once. At one end the junction does not follow the germline gene, possibly because of a read error. V usage is TRBV29-1 and J usage is TRBJ2-2; D possibly corresponds to TRBD2 (6 bases). This CDR3 is built from 14 residues. The germline gives CDR1 SQVTM, CDR2 ANQGSEA. As DNA, the CDR3 is TGCAGCGTCCTCGACCCGACTGGCACCGGGGGGCTGTTTTTT. Protein product: CSVLDPTGTGGLFF.

This chain links TRBV10-3 with TRBJ1-3; a weak D match, TRBD1 (6 bases). This CDR3 is 13 amino acids long. Germline loops: CDR1 ENHRY, CDR2 SYGVKD. The V and J ends lost 10 bases and 2 bases respectively, with 12 bases between them. The CDR3 here is CATADSPGNTIYF. CDR3 DNA: TGTGCCACCGCGGACAGCCCTGGAAACACCATATATTTT.

The V gene is TRBV7-9, the J gene TRBJ2-2, with 8 bases that match TRBD1. V dropped 2 bases and J dropped 7; count of bases not matched to a gene: 6. Germline CDR1 and CDR2: SEHNR and FQNEAQ (reference sequence). The CDR3 is 15 residues long. The CDR3 loop is CASSLLDREGGELFF. As DNA, the CDR3 is TGTGCCAGCAGCTTATTGGACAGGGAAGGCGGGGAGCTGTTTTTT.

The genes are TRBV15 and TRBJ1-5, with 11 bases identical to TRBD1. The ends lost 6 bases at V and 7 bases at J; junction bases unmatched: 5. The CDR3 is made up of 14 amino acids. From germline, CDR1 is LNHNV and CDR2 YYDKDF (reference sequence). CDR3 sequence (DNA): TGTGCCACCAGTCTGGACAGGGGGCGGCAGCCCCAGCATTTT. Encoded protein: CATSLDRGRQPQHF.

This clonotype was seen only once. The J gene is TRBJ1-3, the V gene TRBV20-1, with D unresolved. Germline V CDR1 and CDR2: DFQATT, SNEGSKA (reference sequence). The CDR3 is 11 residues long. This CDR3 is CSWNSGNTIYF. The CDR3 DNA is TGCAGCTGGAACTCTGGAAACACCATATATTTT.

On this clonotype itself: This CDR3 fails to terminate in the conserved phenylalanine or tryptophan, so it likely reflects a read error. The CDR3 reads CASSHRGTGELFI. The CDR3 DNA reads TGTGCCAGCAGTCACAGGGGGACCGGGGAGCTGTTTATT. The J gene is TRBJ2-2, the V gene TRBV28; TRBD1 matches 8 bases. CDR1 and CDR2 from the germline V gene are MDHEN and SYDVKM. The CDR3 extends over 13 amino acids. The V segment lost 5 bases and the J segment 5 bases; nucleotides outside the gene matches: 1.

This clonotype was detected only a few times. The V and J genes are TRBV6-1 and TRBJ2-7; possibly TRBD1 for D (6 bases). Germline CDR1 and CDR2: MNHNS and SASEGT. The CDR3 loop spans 15 amino acids. The germline V and J ends were trimmed by 8 bases and 3 bases, with 20 bases remaining between them. The DNA for the CDR3 is TGTGCCAGCGGAGAACGGGACACGTCCCTCTACGAGCAGTACGTC. Translating gives CASGERDTSLYEQYV.

The chain links TRBV5-5 to TRBJ1-5, with 8 bases matching TRBD1. The V gene's germline CDR1 is SGHKS and CDR2 YYEKEE (reference sequence). The CDR3 has 16 amino acids. Unmatched junction bases numbered 6, after V lost 0 bases and J lost 4 bases. The CDR3 loop is CASSLGPGGHNQPQHF. CDR3 nucleotides: TGTGCCAGCAGCTTGGGCCCAGGGGGCCATAATCAGCCCCAGCATTTT.

As DNA, the CDR3 is TGCAGCGGGACCCGGGACGGCCCCTACAATGAGCAGTTCTTC. It yields the protein CSGTRDGPYNEQFF. V usage is TRBV29-1 and J usage is TRBJ2-1, with D possibly called TRBD1 or TRBD2 (5 bases each). The CDR3 extends over 14 amino acids. V shed 7 bases and J shed 2 bases, with 15 bases lying between them. From germline, CDR1 is SQVTM and CDR2 ANQGSEA.

This rearrangement joins TRBV18 to TRBJ1-2; TRBD1 matches 8 bases. Germline V gene data show CDR1 as KGHSH and CDR2 as LQKENI. The V and J ends lost 4 bases and 8 bases, in that order; junction bases with no gene match: 6. The CDR3 runs to 13 residues. CDR3 coding DNA: TGTGCCAGCTCACGAGGACAGGGAGAAGGCTACACCTTC. Amino acids: CASSRGQGEGYTF.

The chain combines TRBV5-1 with TRBJ2-1; D is unresolved. Trimming removed 2 bases from V and 1 base from J, with 13 bases in between. The CDR3 totals 16 residues. Germline V CDR1 and CDR2: SGHRS, YFSETQ. The CDR3 coding sequence is TGCGCCAGCAGCTTCAACTCTAGGATTTCCTACAATGAGCAGTTCTTC. Its translation is CASSFNSRISYNEQFF. Based on the CDR3 plus reference TRBV5-1 and TRBJ2-1, the full variable domain is KAGVTQTPRYLIKTRGQQVTLSCSPISGHRSVSWYQQTPGQGLQFLFEYFSETQRNKGNFPGRFSGRQFSNSRSEMNVSTLELGDSALYLCASSFNSRISYNEQFFGPGTRLTVL.

The table lists this clonotype with a few counts. V gene TRBV27 combines with J gene TRBJ1-5; maybe TRBD1 (6 bases). The germline V gene encodes CDR1 MNHEY and CDR2 SMNVEV (reference sequence). The germline V and J ends were trimmed by 2 bases and 4 bases, with 6 bases remaining between them. The CDR3 length is 13 residues. CDR3 region: CASSLQGNQPQHF. The CDR3 nucleotides are TGTGCCAGCAGTTTACAGGGGAATCAGCCCCAGCATTTT.

This clonotype was seen a few times. This rearrangement joins TRBV5-6 to TRBJ2-1; 11 bases are a match to TRBD2. Germline V lookup: CDR1 SGHDT, CDR2 YYEEEE. V lost 4 bases, J lost 4 bases, and 4 bases stayed unmatched. The CDR3 length is 15 residues. CDR3 region: CASSPGTSGYNEQFF. DNA of the CDR3: TGTGCCAGCAGCCCCGGGACTAGCGGATACAATGAGCAGTTCTTC. The variable domain in full, completed from reference TRBV5-6 and TRBJ2-1, reads DAGVTQSPTHLIKTRGQQVTLRCSPKSGHDTVSWYQQALGQGPQFIFQYYEEEERQRGNFPDRFSGHQFPNYSSELNVNALLLGDSALYLCASSPGTSGYNEQFFGPGTRLTVL.

The V gene is TRBV4-2, the J gene TRBJ2-7; D tentatively fits TRBD1 or TRBD2 (6 bases each). Germline-derived CDR1 and CDR2 are LGHNA and YNFKEQ. The CDR3 totals 16 residues. Trimming pared 0 bases from V and 3 bases from J, leaving 15 bases between. The CDR3 DNA reads TGTGCCAGCAGCCAAGAGGAGGGGGAGATTCACTACGAGCAGTACTTC. It yields the protein CASSQEEGEIHYEQYF.

The chain couples TRBV7-6 to TRBJ1-5; D call uncertain. CDR3 length: 12 residues. Germline CDR1 and CDR2: SGHVS and FNYEAQ. V was clipped by 3 bases and J by 9 bases, with 9 bases between them. The CDR3 is CASSFDGAPQHF. Written as DNA, the CDR3 is TGTGCCAGCAGCTTCGACGGCGCGCCCCAGCATTTT.

The CDR3 DNA is TGTGCCAGCAGCGTACTAGCGGGAGTAACCGGGGAGCTGTTTTTT. The encoded protein is CASSVLAGVTGELFF. The chain employs TRBV9 and TRBJ2-2, with TRBD2 matching 10 bases. CDR3 size: 15 residues. Germline V gene data show CDR1 as SGDLS and CDR2 as YYNGEE. V dropped 1 base and J dropped 5; count of bases not matched to a gene: 2.

V and J are TRBV30 and TRBJ1-2; 8 nucleotides align to TRBD1. The V and J ends lost 4 bases and 7 bases, in that order; junction bases with no gene match: 5. The CDR3 is 12 amino acids. Germline assignment: CDR1 GTSNPN and CDR2 SVGIG (reference sequence). This CDR3 is CAWNQGAFGYTF. Here the CDR3 DNA reads TGTGCCTGGAACCAGGGGGCCTTTGGCTACACCTTC. The full variable domain, completed using reference TRBV30 and TRBJ1-2, is SQTIHQWPATLVQPVGSPLSLECTVEGTSNPNLYWYRQAAGRGLQLLFYSVGIGQISSEVPQNLSASRPQDRQFILSSKKLLLSDSGFYLCAWNQGAFGYTFGSGTRLTVV.

The rearrangement uses TRBV30 and TRBJ2-7; D unclear. Trimming pared 5 bases from V and 7 bases from J, leaving 12 bases between. The germline CDR1 and CDR2 sequences are GTSNPN and SVGIG (reference sequence). The CDR3 runs to 11 residues. The CDR3 region has the DNA TGTGCCTGGGCTTTAGGGTGGGAGCAGTACTTC. Protein sequence: CAWALGWEQYF. The full variable domain, in which reference TRBV30 and TRBJ2-7 provide the parts outside the CDR3, is SQTIHQWPATLVQPVGSPLSLECTVEGTSNPNLYWYRQAAGRGLQLLFYSVGIGQISSEVPQNLSASRPQDRQFILSSKKLLLSDSGFYLCAWALGWEQYFGPGTRLTVT.

V is TRBV27 and J is TRBJ2-1; D may be TRBD1 or TRBD2 (7 bases each). CDR3 length: 18 amino acids. Trimming pared 7 bases from V and 1 base from J, leaving 23 bases between. Per the germline V gene, CDR1 is MNHEY and CDR2 is SMNVEV (reference sequence). The CDR3 sequence: CASIGLFRGGRSYNEQFF. The DNA of the CDR3 is TGTGCCAGCATCGGACTCTTCAGGGGGGGTCGGTCCTACAATGAGCAGTTCTTC.

V is TRBV20-1 and J is TRBJ2-1; maybe TRBD2 (5 bases). The CDR3 is made up of 16 amino acids. V was trimmed by 1 base and J by 4 bases, leaving 17 bases between them. Germline CDR1 and CDR2: DFQATT and SNEGSKA (reference sequence). The CDR3: CSARALREIGYNEQFF. The DNA of the CDR3 is TGCAGTGCTAGAGCCCTAAGGGAGATTGGTTACAATGAGCAGTTCTTC.

The chain links TRBV12-3 or TRBV12-4 to TRBJ1-2; D is undetermined. With 3 bases removed from V and 4 bases from J, the gap between germline ends came to 12 bases. This CDR3 spans 14 amino acids. The CDR3 DNA reads as TGTGCCAGCAGTTTTTCAGGAGTATTCTATGGCTACACCTTC. Translating it yields CASSFSGVFYGYTF.

In this sample, this clonotype turned up once. The rearrangement links TRBV28 to TRBJ1-6, with 7 bases identical to TRBD1. The CDR3 totals 15 residues. V gave up 5 bases and J gave up 5 bases; unmatched junction bases: 6. Germline-derived CDR1 and CDR2 are MDHEN and SYDVKM. CDR3 coding DNA: TGTGCCAGCAGTCAAGACAGGGACCATAATTCACCCCTCCACTTT. Translated, it gives CASSQDRDHNSPLHF.

The chain has TRBV5-1 and TRBJ2-1; tentative D call: TRBD1 (5 bases). The CDR3 runs 14 residues. V lost 1 base, J lost 7 bases, and 12 bases lay in between. Germline-derived CDR1 and CDR2 are SGHRS and YFSETQ. DNA for the CDR3: TGCGCCAGCAGCTTGTCAGGGCTTTGGAATGAGCAGTTCTTC. It codes for CASSLSGLWNEQFF.

This clonotype was seen only a few times. The rearrangement uses TRBV19 and TRBJ1-2; tentative D call: TRBD1 (6 bases). Germline CDR1 and CDR2: LNHDA and SQIVND (reference sequence). The CDR3 covers 15 residues. Trimming took off 7 bases at V and 0 bases at J, with 15 bases between the two ends. CDR3 nucleotide sequence: TGTGCCAGTACCCAAACGACAGGAGCTAACTATGGCTACACCTTC. Translated, it gives CASTQTTGANYGYTF.